One sample yielded the 26 T cell receptor beta chains listed below, sequenced in a study of T cell responses to AZD1222 COVID-19 vaccine. Produced via immunoSEQ multiplex PCR; TCRdb's table is partial and in-frame only. The sample comprises 150,000 to 190,000 clones, more than 90% of which are singletons, and about 1.6% rests with the top ten. Material: peripheral blood, obtained 28 days after the second AZD1222 dose. The receptors derive from an adult who received the AZD1222 COVID-19 vaccine.

This clone appeared a single time. The chain couples TRBV25-1 to TRBJ1-2; D possibly corresponds to TRBD1 (6 bases). The V gene's germline CDR1 is MGHDK and CDR2 SYGVNS. This CDR3 spans 14 amino acids. The V end was cut by 9 bases, the J end by 0 bases, with 14 bases between. The chain's CDR3 is CASSRDTTNYGYTF. Here the CDR3 DNA reads TGTGCCAGTTCCCGGGACACGACTAACTATGGCTACACCTTC.

The rearrangement links TRBV4-2 to TRBJ2-1; 14 bases match TRBD2. Germline trimming cut 4 bases from V and 7 bases from J; bases unmatched to any gene: 3. The CDR3 contains 15 residues. Germline V gives CDR1 LGHNA, CDR2 YNFKEQ. The DNA of the CDR3 is TGTGCCAGCAGCCGACTAGCGGGGGGGCGGAATGAGCAGTTCTTC. Its protein product is CASSRLAGGRNEQFF.

This chain links TRBV19 with TRBJ2-3, with a weak D call TRBD2 (7 bases). The length of the CDR3 is 21 residues. V lost 4 bases and J lost 2, with 31 bases in between. CDR1 is LNHDA and CDR2 is SQIVND in the germline V gene (reference sequence). In DNA, the CDR3 is TGTGCCAGTAGTACAAAAAATCCCACTGGACAGTCAGCGGGGTACACAGATACGCAGTATTTT. Its translation is CASSTKNPTGQSAGYTDTQYF.

The genes are TRBV28 and TRBJ2-1, with 14 nucleotides matching TRBD2. The CDR3 covers 15 residues. Looked up from germline, CDR1 is MDHEN and CDR2 is SYDVKM. The trim removed 3 bases at V and 10 bases at J, leaving 5 bases unmatched. CDR3 nucleotides: TGTGCCAGCAGTTTGGCGGGACTAGCGGGAGAAGAGCAGTTCTTC. Its translation is CASSLAGLAGEEQFF. The variable domain in full, with the rest retrieved from reference TRBV28 and TRBJ2-1, is DVKVTQSSRYLVKRTGEKVFLECVQDMDHENMFWYRQDPGLGLRLIYFSYDVKMKEKGDIPEGYSVSREKKERFSLILESASTNQTSMYLCASSLAGLAGEEQFFGPGTRLTVL.

The chain employs TRBV6-6 and TRBJ1-2; no definite D call. Germline V gives CDR1 MNHNY, CDR2 SVGAGI (reference sequence). This CDR3 is built from 12 residues. With 4 bases removed from V and 7 bases from J, the gap between germline ends came to 10 bases. The CDR3: CASSFTPAGYTF. CDR3 DNA: TGTGCCAGCAGTTTTACCCCCGCTGGCTACACCTTC.

The chain carries TRBV5-1 and TRBJ2-4; 7 positions agree with TRBD2. The J segment lost 1 base and the V segment lost 4 bases, leaving 8 bases of the junction unmatched. The germline gives CDR1 SGHRS, CDR2 YFSETQ. This CDR3 contains 16 residues. In DNA form, the CDR3 reads TGCGCCAGCAGCCCCGGGGGGAGGCAGGCCAAAAACATTCAGTACTTC. It specifies CASSPGGRQAKNIQYF.

V gene TRBV13 combines with J gene TRBJ2-2, with D perhaps matching TRBD2 (5 bases). CDR1 and CDR2 from the germline V gene are PRHDT and FYEKMQ (reference sequence). V lost 4 bases and J 1 base, leaving 10 bases between the germline ends. CDR3 length equals 15 residues. The CDR3 region is CASSSGLENTGELFF. CDR3 bases: TGTGCCAGCAGCTCAGGACTCGAGAACACCGGGGAGCTGTTTTTT.

This rearrangement joins TRBV5-4 to TRBJ2-2, with 9 bases lining up with TRBD2. In germline, CDR1 is SGHNT, CDR2 YYREEE (reference sequence). With V trimmed by 7 bases and J by 7 bases, 14 bases remained unmatched. The CDR3 loop spans 16 amino acids. CDR3 in amino acids: CASGDSGSLLLGELFF. The DNA for the CDR3 is TGTGCCAGCGGAGATAGCGGGAGTCTTCTTCTCGGGGAGCTGTTTTTT.

The chain uses TRBV3-1 (or the pseudogene TRBV3-2) and TRBJ1-1, with 8 bases lining up with TRBD1. This CDR3 has 15 amino acids. Germline CDR1 LGHDT, CDR2 YNNKEL (reference sequence). The J segment lost 7 bases and the V segment lost 7 bases, leaving 14 bases of the junction unmatched. As DNA, the CDR3 is TGTGCCAGCAAGTATGGACAGGGCGTCTTGGGTGAAGCTTTCTTT. Its protein is CASKYGQGVLGEAFF.

The rearrangement joins TRBV5-5 to TRBJ2-6; D is uncertain. CDR1 SGHKS and CDR2 YYEKEE come from the germline V gene (reference sequence). CDR3 size: 17 residues. The germline V and J ends were trimmed by 0 bases and 0 bases, with 10 bases remaining between them. CDR3 sequence reads: CASSLGRTSSGANVLTF. CDR3 nucleotide sequence: TGTGCCAGCAGCTTGGGAAGGACGAGCTCTGGGGCCAACGTCCTGACTTTC.

This rearrangement joins TRBV5-1 to TRBJ1-2, with D perhaps matching TRBD1 (5 bases). This CDR3 is 13 amino acids long. Germline V gene data show CDR1 as SGHRS and CDR2 as YFSETQ. V gave up 5 bases and J gave up 8 bases, with 16 bases separating them. The CDR3 loop is CASSPDPRVGYTF. The CDR3 DNA reads TGCGCCAGCAGTCCAGACCCCAGGGTCGGCTACACCTTC.

The V and J genes are TRBV21-1 and TRBJ1-2; TRBD1 is taken as the D call from the table, unchecked against the DNA. TRBV21-1 is a pseudogene segment. The CDR3 totals 16 residues. In nucleotides, the CDR3 is TGTGCCAGCAGGCTGCACTTCGGACAGGCTAACTATGGCTACACCTTC. Protein: CASRLHFGQANYGYTF.

In the case of this clone: Different DNA sequences within this sample yield the same CDR3. The chain recombines TRBV18 with TRBJ2-3; TRBD2 aligns across 12 bases. The CDR3 is 15 amino acids. Unmatched junction bases numbered 3, after V lost 6 bases and J lost 2 bases. The germline V gene has CDR1 KGHSH and CDR2 LQKENI. CDR3 sequence reads: CASSPSGGATDTQYF. The CDR3 nucleotides read TGTGCCAGCTCCCCTAGCGGGGGGGCCACAGATACGCAGTATTTT.

The chain joins TRBV28 to TRBJ1-5; 7 bases map to TRBD1. The CDR3 totals 13 residues. After removal of 6 bases from V and 4 bases from J, the junction contained 3 bases not matched to a gene. Per germline, CDR1 MDHEN and CDR2 SYDVKM. The CDR3 nucleotides read TGTGCCAGCAGCCTACAGGGGAATCAGCCCCAGCATTTT. Its translation is CASSLQGNQPQHF.

The chain uses TRBV7-8 and TRBJ2-2; D is uncertain. V was cut by 2 bases and J by 0 bases, with 4 bases left in between. Germline lookup yields CDR1 SGHVS and CDR2 FQNEAQ. The CDR3 covers 14 residues. The CDR3 region has the DNA TGTGCCAGCAGCTTAATTTCGAACACCGGGGAGCTGTTTTTT. As protein: CASSLISNTGELFF.

This chain connects TRBV13 to TRBJ2-1; D gene unclear. This CDR3 is 15 amino acids long. Trimming left V 0 bases short and J 6 bases short, with 12 bases between. CDR1 and CDR2 (germline): PRHDT, FYEKMQ (reference sequence). The CDR3 coding sequence is TGTGCCAGCAGCTTAGGCCTGGGCGGCCGCAATGAGCAGTTCTTC. It specifies CASSLGLGGRNEQFF.

The rearrangement links TRBV27 to TRBJ2-1, with D possibly TRBD2 on 6 matching bases. The V and J ends lost 1 base and 2 bases respectively, with 21 bases between them. CDR1 is MNHEY, CDR2 SMNVEV, per germline (reference sequence). This CDR3 is built from 19 residues. CDR3 in amino acids: CASSLLLPDWGGAYNEQFF. For the CDR3, the DNA is TGTGCCAGCAGTTTATTACTCCCCGACTGGGGCGGGGCCTACAATGAGCAGTTCTTC.

This sequence joins TRBV28 and TRBJ1-1; D not certain. The V and J ends lost 3 bases and 2 bases respectively, with 1 base between them. The CDR3 runs 11 residues. From germline, CDR1 is MDHEN and CDR2 SYDVKM. CDR3 DNA: TGTGCCAGCAGTTTCAACACTGAAGCTTTCTTT. Translated: CASSFNTEAFF.

This clone was observed a handful of times. V is TRBV6-4 and J is TRBJ1-6, with 8 bases lining up with TRBD1. This CDR3 is 14 amino acids long. CDR1 is MRHNA and CDR2 is SNTAGT in the germline V gene. The V gene end was trimmed by 2 bases and the J gene end by 7 bases; junction bases not matched to a gene: 1. CDR3 DNA: TGTGCCAGCAGTGACGCAGGGGGCAATTCACCCCTCCACTTT. It codes for CASSDAGGNSPLHF.

The V call is TRBV5-1, the J call TRBJ1-1; D is perhaps TRBD1 (6 bases). The V and J ends lost 4 bases and 4 bases respectively, with 11 bases between them. In germline, CDR1 is SGHRS, CDR2 YFSETQ. The CDR3 has 13 amino acids. The CDR3 DNA is TGCGCCAGCAGCCGACTAGGGGGCACTGAAGCTTTCTTT. It translates to CASSRLGGTEAFF.

The chain couples TRBV6-5 to TRBJ2-7, with 7 positions matching TRBD2. With 6 bases clipped from V and 6 bases from J, the junction kept 8 bases outside the gene matches. Per germline, CDR1 MNHEY and CDR2 SVGAGI. CDR3 length: 13 amino acids. The chain's CDR3 is CASSLAGASEQYF. Written as DNA, the CDR3 is TGTGCCAGCAGCTTAGCGGGTGCCTCCGAGCAGTACTTC.

V is TRBV10-3 and J is TRBJ1-2; D gene unclear. Germline assignment: CDR1 ENHRY and CDR2 SYGVKD. This CDR3 has 14 amino acids. V lost 0 bases, J lost 2 bases, and 7 bases lay in between. The CDR3 reads CAISESAQNYGYTF. CDR3 nucleotide sequence: TGTGCCATCAGTGAGTCGGCACAGAACTATGGCTACACCTTC.

This clone was observed a single time. The rearrangement links TRBV3-1 (or the pseudogene TRBV3-2) to TRBJ1-1, with D possibly being TRBD1 (6 bases). The V end was cut by 3 bases, the J end by 2 bases, with 16 bases between. This CDR3 is built from 16 residues. Germline CDR1 reads LGHDT; CDR2 reads YNNKEL (reference sequence). The CDR3 DNA reads as TGTGCCAGCAGCCATAGCCCCGGACAGAGAAACACTGAAGCTTTCTTT. Protein product: CASSHSPGQRNTEAFF.

The chain joins TRBV30 to TRBJ2-7, with D tentatively TRBD2 (5 bases). Germline CDR1 is GTSNPN and CDR2 is SVGIG (reference sequence). The CDR3 runs 13 residues. V lost 4 bases and J 6 bases, leaving 16 bases between the germline ends. The CDR3 sequence: CAWTSGGMGEQYF. The CDR3 coding sequence is TGTGCCTGGACTTCTGGAGGCATGGGCGAGCAGTACTTC. Filled out from reference TRBV30 and TRBJ2-7, the complete variable domain reads SQTIHQWPATLVQPVGSPLSLECTVEGTSNPNLYWYRQAAGRGLQLLFYSVGIGQISSEVPQNLSASRPQDRQFILSSKKLLLSDSGFYLCAWTSGGMGEQYFGPGTRLTVT.

This clone was detected once. V usage is TRBV11-2 and J usage is TRBJ1-5, with D unclear. The germline gives CDR1 SGHAT, CDR2 FQNNGV. The CDR3 totals 17 residues. Trimming took 1 base from V and 0 from J, leaving 13 bases between them. The CDR3 spells CASSLGPYRDSNQPQHF. CDR3 in DNA: TGTGCCAGCAGCTTAGGCCCTTACAGAGATAGCAATCAGCCCCAGCATTTT. Looking up the rest from reference TRBV11-2 and TRBJ1-5 gives the full variable domain: EAGVAQSPRYKIIEKRQSVAFWCNPISGHATLYWYQQILGQGPKLLIQFQNNGVVDDSQLPKDRFSAERLKGVDSTLKIQPAKLEDSAVYLCASSLGPYRDSNQPQHFGDGTRLSIL.

The chain joins TRBV6-4 to TRBJ1-1, with D maybe TRBD1 (6 bases). The CDR3 covers 13 residues. Germline assignment: CDR1 MRHNA and CDR2 SNTAGT. V gave up 4 bases and J gave up 0 bases, with 6 bases separating them. CDR3 coding DNA: TGTGCCAGCAGTGGGACAGTGAACACTGAAGCTTTCTTT. It codes for CASSGTVNTEAFF.